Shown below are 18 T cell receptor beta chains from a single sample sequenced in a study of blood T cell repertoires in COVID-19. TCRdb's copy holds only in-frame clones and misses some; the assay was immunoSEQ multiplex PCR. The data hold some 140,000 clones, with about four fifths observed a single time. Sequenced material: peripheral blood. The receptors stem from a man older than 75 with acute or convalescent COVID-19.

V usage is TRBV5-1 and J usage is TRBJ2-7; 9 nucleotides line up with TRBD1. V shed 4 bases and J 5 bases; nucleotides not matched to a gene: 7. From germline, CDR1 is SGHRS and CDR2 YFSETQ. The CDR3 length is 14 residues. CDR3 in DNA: TGCGCCAGCAGCCCGATGGACAGGGGAAACGAGCAGTACTTC. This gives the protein CASSPMDRGNEQYF.

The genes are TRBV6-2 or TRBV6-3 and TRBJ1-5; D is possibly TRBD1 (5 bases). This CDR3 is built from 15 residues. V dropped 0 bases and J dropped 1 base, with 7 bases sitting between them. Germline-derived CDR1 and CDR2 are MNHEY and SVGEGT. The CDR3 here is CASSYSGGSNQPQHF. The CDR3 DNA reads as TGTGCCAGCAGTTACTCGGGGGGAAGCAATCAGCCCCAGCATTTT.

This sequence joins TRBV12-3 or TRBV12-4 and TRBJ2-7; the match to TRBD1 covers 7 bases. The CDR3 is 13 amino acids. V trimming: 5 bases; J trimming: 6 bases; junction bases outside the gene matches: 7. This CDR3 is CASSGTAWGEQYF. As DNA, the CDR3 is TGTGCCAGCAGTGGGACAGCTTGGGGCGAGCAGTACTTC.

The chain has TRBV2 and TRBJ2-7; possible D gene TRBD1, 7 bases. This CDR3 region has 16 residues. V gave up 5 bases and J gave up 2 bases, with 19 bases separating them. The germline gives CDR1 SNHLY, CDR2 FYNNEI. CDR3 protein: CASSQPRDRVTYEQYF. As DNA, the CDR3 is TGTGCCAGCAGTCAACCGCGGGACAGAGTTACCTACGAGCAGTACTTC.

CDR3 sequence (DNA): TGCGCCAGCAGCCAAGGTAGCGGGGGGTCCTCCTACAATGAGCAGTTCTTC. Protein product: CASSQGSGGSSYNEQFF. The chain couples TRBV4-3 to TRBJ2-1; 10 nucleotides match TRBD2. The CDR3 runs 17 residues. The junction had 3 bases not matched to a gene; V was cut back by 1 base and J by 0 bases. The germline CDR1 and CDR2 sequences are LGHNA and YSLEER.

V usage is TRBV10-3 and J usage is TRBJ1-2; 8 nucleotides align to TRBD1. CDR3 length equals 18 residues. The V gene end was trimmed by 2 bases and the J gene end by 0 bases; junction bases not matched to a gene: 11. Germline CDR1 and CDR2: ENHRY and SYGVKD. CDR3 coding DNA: TGTGCCATCAGTGAGATGCAGGGGGCGAATCCCACTAACTATGGCTACACCTTC. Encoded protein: CAISEMQGANPTNYGYTF.

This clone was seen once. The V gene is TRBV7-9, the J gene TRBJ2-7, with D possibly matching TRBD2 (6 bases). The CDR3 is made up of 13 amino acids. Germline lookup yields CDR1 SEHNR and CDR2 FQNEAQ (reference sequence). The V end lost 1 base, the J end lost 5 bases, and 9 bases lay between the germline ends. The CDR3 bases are TGTGCCAGCAGCTTAGGTGGAGGGAACGAGCAGTACTTC. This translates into CASSLGGGNEQYF.

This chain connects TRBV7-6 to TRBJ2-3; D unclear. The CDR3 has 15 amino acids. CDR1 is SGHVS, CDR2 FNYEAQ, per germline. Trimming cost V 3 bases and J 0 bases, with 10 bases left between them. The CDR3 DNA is TGTGCCAGCAGCTTTGACGGGTTGAGCACAGATACGCAGTATTTT. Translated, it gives CASSFDGLSTDTQYF.

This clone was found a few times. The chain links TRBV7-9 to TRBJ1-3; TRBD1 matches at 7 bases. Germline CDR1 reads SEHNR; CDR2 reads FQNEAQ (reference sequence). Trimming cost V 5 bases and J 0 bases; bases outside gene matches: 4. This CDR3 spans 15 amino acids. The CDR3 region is CASSADRSSGNTIYF. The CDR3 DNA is TGTGCCAGCAGCGCGGACAGGAGCTCTGGAAACACCATATATTTT.

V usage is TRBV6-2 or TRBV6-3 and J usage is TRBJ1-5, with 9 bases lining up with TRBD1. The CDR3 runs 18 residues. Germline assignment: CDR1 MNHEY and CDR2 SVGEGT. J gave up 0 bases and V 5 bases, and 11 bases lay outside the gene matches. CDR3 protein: CASSTSRDRAYSNQPQHF. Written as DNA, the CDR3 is TGTGCCAGCAGTACGAGCCGGGACAGGGCTTATAGCAATCAGCCCCAGCATTTT.

CDR3 bases: TGTGCCAGCAGGAAAACAGGGACAATTTACAATGAGCAGTTCTTC. It specifies CASRKTGTIYNEQFF. This rearrangement joins TRBV5-4 to TRBJ2-1, with a weak D call TRBD1 (6 bases). CDR3 size: 15 residues. V shed 5 bases and J shed 4 bases, with 16 bases lying between them. Germline V gene lookup returns CDR1 SGHNT and CDR2 YYREEE (reference sequence).

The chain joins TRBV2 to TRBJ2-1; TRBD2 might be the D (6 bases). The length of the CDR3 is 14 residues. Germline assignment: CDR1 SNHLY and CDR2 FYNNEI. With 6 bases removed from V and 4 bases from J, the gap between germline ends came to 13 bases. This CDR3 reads CASSGTEYYNEQFF. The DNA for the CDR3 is TGTGCCAGCAGCGGGACTGAATATTACAATGAGCAGTTCTTC.

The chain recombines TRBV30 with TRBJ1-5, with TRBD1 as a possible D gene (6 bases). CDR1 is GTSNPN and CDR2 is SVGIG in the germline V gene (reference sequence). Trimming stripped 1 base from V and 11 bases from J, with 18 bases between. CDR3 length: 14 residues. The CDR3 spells CAWSGGFFEGAQHF. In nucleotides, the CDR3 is TGTGCCTGGAGTGGTGGATTTTTTGAGGGGGCCCAGCATTTT.

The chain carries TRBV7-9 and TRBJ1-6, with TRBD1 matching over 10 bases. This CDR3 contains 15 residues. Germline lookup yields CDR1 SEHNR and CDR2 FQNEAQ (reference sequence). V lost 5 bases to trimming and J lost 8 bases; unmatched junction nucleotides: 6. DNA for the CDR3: TGTGCCAGCAGCACTGAGGGACAGGGGCATTCACCCCTCCACTTT. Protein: CASSTEGQGHSPLHF. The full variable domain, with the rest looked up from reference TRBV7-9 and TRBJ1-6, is DTGVSQNPRHKITKRGQNVTFRCDPISEHNRLYWYRQTLGQGPEFLTYFQNEAQLEKSRLLSDRFSAERPKGSFSTLEIQRTEQGDSAMYLCASSTEGQGHSPLHFGNGTRLTVT.

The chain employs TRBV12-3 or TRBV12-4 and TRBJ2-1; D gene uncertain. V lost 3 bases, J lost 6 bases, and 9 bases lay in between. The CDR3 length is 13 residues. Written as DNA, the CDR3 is TGTGCCAGCAGTTTGTCAAGCCTCAATGAGCAGTTCTTC. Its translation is CASSLSSLNEQFF.

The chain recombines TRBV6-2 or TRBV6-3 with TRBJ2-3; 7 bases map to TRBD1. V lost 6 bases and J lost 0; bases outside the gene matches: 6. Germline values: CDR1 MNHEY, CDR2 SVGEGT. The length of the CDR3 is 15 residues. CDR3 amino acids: CASSRQGSSTDTQYF. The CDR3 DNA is TGTGCCAGCAGCAGACAGGGATCTAGCACAGATACGCAGTATTTT.

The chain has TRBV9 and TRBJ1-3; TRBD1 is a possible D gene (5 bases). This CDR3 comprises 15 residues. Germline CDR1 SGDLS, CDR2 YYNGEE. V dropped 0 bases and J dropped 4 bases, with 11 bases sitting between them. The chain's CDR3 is CASSVAGSAGNTIYF. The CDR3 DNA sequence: TGTGCCAGCAGCGTAGCAGGGTCTGCAGGAAACACCATATATTTT.

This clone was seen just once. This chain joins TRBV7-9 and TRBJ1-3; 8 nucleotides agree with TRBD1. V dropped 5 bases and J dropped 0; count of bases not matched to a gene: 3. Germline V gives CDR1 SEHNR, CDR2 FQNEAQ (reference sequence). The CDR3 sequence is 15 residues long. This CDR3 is CASSRDRSSGNTIYF. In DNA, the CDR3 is TGTGCCAGCAGCCGGGACAGGAGCTCTGGAAACACCATATATTTT.